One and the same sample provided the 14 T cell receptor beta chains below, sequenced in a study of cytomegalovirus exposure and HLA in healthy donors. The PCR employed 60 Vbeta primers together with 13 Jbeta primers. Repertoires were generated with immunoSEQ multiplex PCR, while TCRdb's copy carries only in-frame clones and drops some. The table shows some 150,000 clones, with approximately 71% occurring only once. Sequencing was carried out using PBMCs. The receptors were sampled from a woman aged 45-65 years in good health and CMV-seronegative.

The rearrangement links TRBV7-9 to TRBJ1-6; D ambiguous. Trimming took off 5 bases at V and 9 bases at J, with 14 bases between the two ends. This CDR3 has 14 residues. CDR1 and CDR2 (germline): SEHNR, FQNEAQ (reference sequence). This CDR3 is CASSGQVSPSPLHF. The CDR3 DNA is TGTGCCAGCAGCGGTCAGGTTTCTCCTTCACCCCTCCACTTT.

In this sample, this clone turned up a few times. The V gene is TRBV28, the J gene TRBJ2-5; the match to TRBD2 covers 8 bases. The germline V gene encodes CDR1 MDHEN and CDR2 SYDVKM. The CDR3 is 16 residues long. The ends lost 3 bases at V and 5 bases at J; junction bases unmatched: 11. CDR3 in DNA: TGTGCCAGCAGTTTTCCGTCGAGCGGGGGCCTTGAGACCCAGTACTTC. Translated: CASSFPSSGGLETQYF.

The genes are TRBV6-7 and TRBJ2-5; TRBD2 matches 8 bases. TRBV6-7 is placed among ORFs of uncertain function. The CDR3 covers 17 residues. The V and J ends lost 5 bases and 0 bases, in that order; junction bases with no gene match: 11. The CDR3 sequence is CASSPPLRGAHQETQYF. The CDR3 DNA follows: TGTGCCAGCAGTCCGCCTTTGCGGGGGGCGCACCAAGAGACCCAGTACTTC.

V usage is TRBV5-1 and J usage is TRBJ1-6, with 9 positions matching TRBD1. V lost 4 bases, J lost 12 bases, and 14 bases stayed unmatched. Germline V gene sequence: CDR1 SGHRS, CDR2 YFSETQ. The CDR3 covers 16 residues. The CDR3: CASSTTWDREVRPLHF. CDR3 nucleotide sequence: TGCGCCAGCAGCACCACCTGGGACAGGGAGGTACGACCCCTCCACTTT.

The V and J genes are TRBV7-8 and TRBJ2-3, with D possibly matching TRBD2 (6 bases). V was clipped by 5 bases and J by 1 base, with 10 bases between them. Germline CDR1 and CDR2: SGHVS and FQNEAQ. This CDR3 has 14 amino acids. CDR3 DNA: TGTGCCAGCAGCGTTCAGCGGGGCACAGATACGCAGTATTTT. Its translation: CASSVQRGTDTQYF.

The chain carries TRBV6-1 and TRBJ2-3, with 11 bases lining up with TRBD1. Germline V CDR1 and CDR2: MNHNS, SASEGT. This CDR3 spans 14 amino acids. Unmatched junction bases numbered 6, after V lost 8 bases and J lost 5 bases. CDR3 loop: CASGLGQGVDTQYF. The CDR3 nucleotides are TGTGCCAGCGGACTGGGACAGGGGGTAGATACGCAGTATTTT.

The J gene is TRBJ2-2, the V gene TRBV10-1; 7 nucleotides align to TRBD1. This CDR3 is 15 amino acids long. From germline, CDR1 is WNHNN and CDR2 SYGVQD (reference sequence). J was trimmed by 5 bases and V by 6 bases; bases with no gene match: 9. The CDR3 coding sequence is TGCGCCAGCAGAGAGACAGGGTCGGGGACCGGGGAGCTGTTTTTT. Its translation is CASRETGSGTGELFF.

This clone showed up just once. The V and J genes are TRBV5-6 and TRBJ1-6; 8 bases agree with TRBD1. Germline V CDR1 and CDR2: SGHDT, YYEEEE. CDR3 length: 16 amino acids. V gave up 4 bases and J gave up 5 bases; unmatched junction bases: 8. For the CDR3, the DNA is TGTGCCAGCAGCGATAGTAGGACAGGGAATAATTCACCCCTCCACTTT. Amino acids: CASSDSRTGNNSPLHF.

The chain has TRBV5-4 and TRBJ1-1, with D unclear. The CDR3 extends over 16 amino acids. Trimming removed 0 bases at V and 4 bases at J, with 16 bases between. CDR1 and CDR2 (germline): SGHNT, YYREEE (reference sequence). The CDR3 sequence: CASSLDFTGRSTEAFF. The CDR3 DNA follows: TGTGCCAGCAGCTTGGATTTTACGGGGAGGAGCACTGAAGCTTTCTTT. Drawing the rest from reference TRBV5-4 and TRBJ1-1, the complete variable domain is ETGVTQSPTHLIKTRGQQVTLRCSSQSGHNTVSWYQQALGQGPQFIFQYYREEENGRGNFPPRFSGLQFPNYSSELNVNALELDDSALYLCASSLDFTGRSTEAFFGQGTRLTVV.

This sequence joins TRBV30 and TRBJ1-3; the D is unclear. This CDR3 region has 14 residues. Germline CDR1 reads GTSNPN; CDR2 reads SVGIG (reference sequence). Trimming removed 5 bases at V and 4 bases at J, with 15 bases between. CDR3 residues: CAWAGEVGGNTIYF. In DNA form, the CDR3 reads TGTGCCTGGGCCGGGGAGGTAGGCGGAAACACCATATATTTT.

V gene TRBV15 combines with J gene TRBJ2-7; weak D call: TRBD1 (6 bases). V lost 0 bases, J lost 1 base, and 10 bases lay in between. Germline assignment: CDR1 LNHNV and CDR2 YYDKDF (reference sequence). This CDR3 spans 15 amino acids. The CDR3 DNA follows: TGTGCCACCAGCAGAGACAGGGGATCTTCCTACGAGCAGTACTTC. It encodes CATSRDRGSSYEQYF.

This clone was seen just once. The CDR3 DNA reads as TGTGCCAGTAGTGCATGGACAGGGGGCTACACTGAAGCTTTCTTT. Translated: CASSAWTGGYTEAFF. This sequence joins TRBV19 and TRBJ1-1; 11 bases agree with TRBD1. J gave up 3 bases and V 5 bases, and 5 bases lay outside the gene matches. The CDR3 runs to 15 residues. CDR1 and CDR2 (germline): LNHDA, SQIVND (reference sequence).

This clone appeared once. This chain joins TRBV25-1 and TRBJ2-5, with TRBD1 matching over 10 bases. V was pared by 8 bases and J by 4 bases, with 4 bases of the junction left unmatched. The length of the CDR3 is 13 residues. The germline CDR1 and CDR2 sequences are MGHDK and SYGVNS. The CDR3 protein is CASRDRGRETQYF. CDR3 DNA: TGTGCCAGCCGGGACAGGGGAAGAGAGACCCAGTACTTC.

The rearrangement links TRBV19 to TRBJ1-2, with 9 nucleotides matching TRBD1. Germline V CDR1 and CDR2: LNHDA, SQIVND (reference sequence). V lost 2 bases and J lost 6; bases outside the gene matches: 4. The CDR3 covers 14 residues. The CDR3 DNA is TGTGCCAGTAGTATACACAGGGGGCAGAATGGCTACACCTTC. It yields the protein CASSIHRGQNGYTF.